In its sample, the clone carrying this T cell receptor (beta chain) was seen once. Its matching antigen is unknown. This entry is derived from a study of cytomegalovirus exposure and HLA in healthy donors. PCR amplification relied on 60 Vbeta primers (plus 13 Jbeta primers). Profiling relied on immunoSEQ multiplex PCR, and the TCRdb table lists in-frame clones only, not all of them. The data hold about 160,000 clones, with roughly 85% observed a single time. General study findings and limits: Listed as cytomegalovirus-associated were 150 or so TCR beta chains.

V gave up 2 bases and J gave up 10 bases, with 9 bases separating them. The CDR3 extends over 12 amino acids. Per the germline V gene, CDR1 is WSHSY and CDR2 is SAAADI. The genes are TRBV10-2 and TRBJ2-1; TRBD1 is a possible D gene (6 bases). The TCR originated in a boy aged 2-15 years in good health and CMV-seronegative. The sequenced sample consisted of PBMCs. The CDR3 spells CASSERRGEQFF. The CDR3 DNA follows: TGCGCCAGCAGTGAGAGAAGGGGGGAGCAGTTCTTC.